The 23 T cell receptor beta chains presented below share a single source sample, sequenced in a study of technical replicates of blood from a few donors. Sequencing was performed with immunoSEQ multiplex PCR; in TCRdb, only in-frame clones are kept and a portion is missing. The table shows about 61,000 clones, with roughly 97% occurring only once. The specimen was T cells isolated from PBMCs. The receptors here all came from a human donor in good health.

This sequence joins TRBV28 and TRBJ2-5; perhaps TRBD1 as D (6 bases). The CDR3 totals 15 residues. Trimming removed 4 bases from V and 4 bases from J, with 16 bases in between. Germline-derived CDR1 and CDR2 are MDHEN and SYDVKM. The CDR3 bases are TGTGCCAGCAGTTCAAACAGGGCGTTGAGAGAGACCCAGTACTTC. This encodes CASSSNRALRETQYF.

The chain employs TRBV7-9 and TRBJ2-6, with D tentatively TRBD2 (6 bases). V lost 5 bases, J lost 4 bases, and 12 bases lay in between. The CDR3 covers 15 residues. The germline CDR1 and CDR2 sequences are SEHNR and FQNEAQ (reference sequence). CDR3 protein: CASSAGGVGANVLTF. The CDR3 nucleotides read TGTGCCAGCAGCGCAGGCGGGGTCGGGGCCAACGTCCTGACTTTC.

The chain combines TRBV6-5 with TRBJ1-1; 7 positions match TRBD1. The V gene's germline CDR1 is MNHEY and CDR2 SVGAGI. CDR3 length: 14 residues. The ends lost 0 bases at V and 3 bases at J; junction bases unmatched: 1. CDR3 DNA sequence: TGTGCCAGCAGTTACTCAACAGGGGACACTGAAGCTTTCTTT. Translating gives CASSYSTGDTEAFF.

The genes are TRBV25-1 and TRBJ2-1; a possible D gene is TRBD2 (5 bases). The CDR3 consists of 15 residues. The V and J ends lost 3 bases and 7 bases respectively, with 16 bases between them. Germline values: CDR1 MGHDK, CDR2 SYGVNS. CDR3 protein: CASSDWEQRRNEQFF. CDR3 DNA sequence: TGTGCCAGCAGTGATTGGGAGCAAAGGAGGAATGAGCAGTTCTTC.

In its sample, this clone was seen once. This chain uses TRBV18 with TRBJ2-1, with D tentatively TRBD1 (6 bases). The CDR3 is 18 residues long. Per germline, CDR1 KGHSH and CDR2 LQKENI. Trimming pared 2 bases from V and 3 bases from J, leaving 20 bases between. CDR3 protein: CASSPKKEGVSNYNEQFF. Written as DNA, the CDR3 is TGTGCCAGCTCACCAAAGAAAGAGGGGGTATCGAACTACAATGAGCAGTTCTTC.

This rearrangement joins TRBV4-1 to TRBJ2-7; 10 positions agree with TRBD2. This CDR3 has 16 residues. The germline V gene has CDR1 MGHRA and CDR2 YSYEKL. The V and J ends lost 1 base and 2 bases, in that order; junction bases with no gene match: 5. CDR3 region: CASSQALLAGTYEQYF. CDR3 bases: TGCGCCAGCAGCCAAGCTTTACTAGCGGGAACCTACGAGCAGTACTTC.

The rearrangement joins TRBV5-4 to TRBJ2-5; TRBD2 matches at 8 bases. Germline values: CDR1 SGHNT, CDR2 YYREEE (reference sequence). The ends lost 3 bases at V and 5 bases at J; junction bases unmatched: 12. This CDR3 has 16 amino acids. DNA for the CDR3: TGTGCCAGCAGCTACACTAGCGGACTACCACACGAGACCCAGTACTTC. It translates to CASSYTSGLPHETQYF.

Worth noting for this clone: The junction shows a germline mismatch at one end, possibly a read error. CDR3: CASVPDRTSGVGDF. In DNA, the CDR3 is TGTGCCAGTGTTCCGGACCGTACTTCGGGGGTGGGGGACTTC. J is TRBJ2-7 and V is TRBV7-8; possible D gene TRBD2, 6 bases. Germline V gene sequence: CDR1 SGHVS, CDR2 FQNEAQ. The CDR3 extends over 14 amino acids.

CDR3 DNA: TGTGCCAGCTCACTACTCGCGGGGGAGCTGTTTTTT. Protein product: CASSLLAGELFF. The chain couples TRBV18 to TRBJ2-2; no clear D gene. Trimming stripped 4 bases from V and 8 bases from J, with 8 bases between. The V gene's germline CDR1 is KGHSH and CDR2 LQKENI. The CDR3 totals 12 residues.

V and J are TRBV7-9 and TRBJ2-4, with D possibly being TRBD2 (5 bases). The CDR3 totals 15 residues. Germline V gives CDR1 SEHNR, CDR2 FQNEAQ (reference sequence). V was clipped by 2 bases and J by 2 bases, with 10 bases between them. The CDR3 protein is CASSLSRRSKNIQYF. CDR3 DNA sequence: TGTGCCAGCAGCTTATCACGGAGGTCCAAAAACATTCAGTACTTC. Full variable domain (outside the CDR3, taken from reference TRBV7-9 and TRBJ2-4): DTGVSQNPRHKITKRGQNVTFRCDPISEHNRLYWYRQTLGQGPEFLTYFQNEAQLEKSRLLSDRFSAERPKGSFSTLEIQRTEQGDSAMYLCASSLSRRSKNIQYFGAGTRLSVL.

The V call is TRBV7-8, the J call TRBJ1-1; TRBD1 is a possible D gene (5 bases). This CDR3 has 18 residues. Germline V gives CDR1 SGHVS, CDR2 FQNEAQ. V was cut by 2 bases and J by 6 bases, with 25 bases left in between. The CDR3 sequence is CASSLLFSGQGGWSEAFF. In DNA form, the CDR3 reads TGTGCCAGCAGCTTATTATTTAGTGGGCAGGGAGGGTGGTCTGAAGCTTTCTTT.

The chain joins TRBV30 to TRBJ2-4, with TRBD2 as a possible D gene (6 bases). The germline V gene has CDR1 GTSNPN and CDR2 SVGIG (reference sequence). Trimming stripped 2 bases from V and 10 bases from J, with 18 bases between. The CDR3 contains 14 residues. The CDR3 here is CAWSYGTSLGIQYF. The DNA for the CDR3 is TGTGCCTGGAGTTACGGGACTTCCCTCGGGATTCAGTACTTC.

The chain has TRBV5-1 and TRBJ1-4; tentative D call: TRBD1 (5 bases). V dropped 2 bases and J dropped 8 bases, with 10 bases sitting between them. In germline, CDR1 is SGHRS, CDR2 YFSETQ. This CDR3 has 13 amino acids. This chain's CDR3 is CASSFQGGEKLFF. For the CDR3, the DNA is TGCGCCAGCAGCTTCCAGGGCGGAGAAAAACTGTTTTTT.

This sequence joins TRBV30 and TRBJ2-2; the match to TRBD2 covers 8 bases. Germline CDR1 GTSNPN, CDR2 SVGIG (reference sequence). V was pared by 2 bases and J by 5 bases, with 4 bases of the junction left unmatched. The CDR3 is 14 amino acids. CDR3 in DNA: TGTGCCTGGAGTAGTGGACTAGCTACCGGGGAGCTGTTTTTT. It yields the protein CAWSSGLATGELFF.

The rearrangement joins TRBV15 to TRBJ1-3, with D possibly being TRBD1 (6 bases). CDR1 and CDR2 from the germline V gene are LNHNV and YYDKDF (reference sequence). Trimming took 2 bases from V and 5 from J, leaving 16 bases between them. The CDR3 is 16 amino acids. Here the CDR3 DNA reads TGTGCCACCAGCAGATCCAACAGGGATGGAAGAAACACCATATATTTT. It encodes CATSRSNRDGRNTIYF. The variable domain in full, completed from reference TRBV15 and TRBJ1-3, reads DAMVIQNPRYQVTQFGKPVTLSCSQTLNHNVMYWYQQKSSQAPKLLFHYYDKDFNNEADTPDNFQSRRPNTSFCFLDIRSPGLGDTAMYLCATSRSNRDGRNTIYFGEGSWLTVV.

The CDR3 protein is CASSGFRRNTGELFF. The CDR3 DNA reads TGTGCCAGCAGTGGGTTCCGGAGGAACACCGGGGAGCTGTTTTTT. V gene TRBV2 combines with J gene TRBJ2-2, with D unresolved. The CDR3 is 15 amino acids. Trimming cost V 4 bases and J 1 base, with 10 bases left between them. Germline CDR1 reads SNHLY; CDR2 reads FYNNEI.

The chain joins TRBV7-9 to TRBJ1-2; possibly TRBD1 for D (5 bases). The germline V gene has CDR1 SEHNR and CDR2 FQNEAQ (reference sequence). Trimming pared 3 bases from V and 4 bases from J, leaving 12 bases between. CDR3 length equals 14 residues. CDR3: CASSLGTGVYGYTF. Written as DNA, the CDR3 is TGTGCCAGCAGCTTGGGGACGGGGGTCTATGGCTACACCTTC.

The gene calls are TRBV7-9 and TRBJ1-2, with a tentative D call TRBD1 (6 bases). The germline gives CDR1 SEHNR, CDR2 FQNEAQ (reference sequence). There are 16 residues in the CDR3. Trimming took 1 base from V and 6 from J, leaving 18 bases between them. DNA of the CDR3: TGTGCCAGCAGCTTAGAATTTTTCGGGGGGCGAGATGGCTACACCTTC. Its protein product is CASSLEFFGGRDGYTF. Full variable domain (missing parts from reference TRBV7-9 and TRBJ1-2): DTGVSQNPRHKITKRGQNVTFRCDPISEHNRLYWYRQTLGQGPEFLTYFQNEAQLEKSRLLSDRFSAERPKGSFSTLEIQRTEQGDSAMYLCASSLEFFGGRDGYTFGSGTRLTVV.

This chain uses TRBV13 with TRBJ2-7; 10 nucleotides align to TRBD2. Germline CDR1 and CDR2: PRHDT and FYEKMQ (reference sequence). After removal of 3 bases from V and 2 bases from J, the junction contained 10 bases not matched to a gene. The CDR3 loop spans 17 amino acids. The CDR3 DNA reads TGTGCCAGCAGCTTGGCGGCTAGCGGGAGTAGCGCCTACGAGCAGTACTTC. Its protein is CASSLAASGSSAYEQYF.

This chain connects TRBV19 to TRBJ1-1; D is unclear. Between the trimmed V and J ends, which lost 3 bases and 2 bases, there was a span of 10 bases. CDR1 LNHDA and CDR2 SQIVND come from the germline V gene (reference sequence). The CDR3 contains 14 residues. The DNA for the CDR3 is TGTGCCAGTAGTATCTGGCAGGCTAACACTGAAGCTTTCTTT. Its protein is CASSIWQANTEAFF.

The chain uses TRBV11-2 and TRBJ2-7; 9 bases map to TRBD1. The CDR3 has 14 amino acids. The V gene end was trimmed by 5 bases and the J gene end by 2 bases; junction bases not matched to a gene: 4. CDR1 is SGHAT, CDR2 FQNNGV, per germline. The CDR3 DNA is TGTGCCAGCAGCCCGGGACAGGGAGCCTACGAGCAGTACTTC. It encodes CASSPGQGAYEQYF.

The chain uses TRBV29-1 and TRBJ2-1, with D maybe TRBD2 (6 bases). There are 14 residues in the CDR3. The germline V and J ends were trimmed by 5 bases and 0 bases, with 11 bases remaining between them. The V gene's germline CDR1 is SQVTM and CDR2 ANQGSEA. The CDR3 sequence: CSVIGGSSYNEQFF. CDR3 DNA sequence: TGCAGCGTTATTGGGGGGAGCTCCTACAATGAGCAGTTCTTC.

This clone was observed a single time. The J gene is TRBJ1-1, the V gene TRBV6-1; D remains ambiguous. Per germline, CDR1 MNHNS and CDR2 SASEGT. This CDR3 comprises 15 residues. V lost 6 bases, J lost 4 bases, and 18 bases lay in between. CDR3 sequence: CASSAETPGSTEAFF. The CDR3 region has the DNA TGTGCCAGCAGCGCAGAGACCCCCGGGAGCACTGAAGCTTTCTTT.